These T cell receptor beta chains were read from a single sample in a study of blood T cell repertoires in COVID-19. Here immunoSEQ multiplex PCR was the method, and the copy in TCRdb shows in-frame clones only, minus some. The data show roughly 40,000 clones, with around 88% seen just once and about 4% held by the top ten. Sequencing was carried out using peripheral blood. The origin of the receptors is a human donor in a cohort sampled during active COVID-19. CDR3s include the opening cysteine and the closing phenylalanine or tryptophan. Fields, in order: CDR3 DNA, CDR3 protein, CDR3 length, J gene, D gene, V gene, clone size. D genes are given only for firm matches. A clone size is listed for some rows: how often the clone was seen (once, few, many), or a class if it is expanded.

DNA: TGTGCCACCAGCAGCCTAAGGACAGGGGGTTGGACAGATACGCAGTATTTT
CDR3: CATSSLRTGGWTDTQYF
length: 17
J: TRBJ2-3
D: TRBD1
V: TRBV15
size: NA

DNA: TGTGCCAGCAGTTCGGGGGACTATGGCTACACCTTC
CDR3: CASSSGDYGYTF
length: 12
J: TRBJ1-2
D: NA
V: TRBV27
size: NA

DNA: TGTGCCAGCAGTTACGGGACAGTCCAAGAGACCCAGTACTTC
CDR3: CASSYGTVQETQYF
length: 14
J: TRBJ2-5
D: TRBD1
V: TRBV11-2
size: NA

DNA: TGTGCCTGGGGGCCGGGGACAGGGGCCTACGAGCAGTACTTC
CDR3: CAWGPGTGAYEQYF
length: 14
J: TRBJ2-7
D: TRBD1
V: TRBV30
size: NA

DNA: TGCAGCGTTGAAGACATCGTTGGGCTAGCTCCAATAGATGAGCAGTTCTTC
CDR3: CSVEDIVGLAPIDEQFF
length: 17
J: TRBJ2-1
D: NA
V: TRBV29-1
size: NA

DNA: TGTGCCAGCAGCTCCACTAGCGGGGGTTACAATGAGCAGTTCTTC
CDR3: CASSSTSGGYNEQFF
length: 15
J: TRBJ2-1
D: TRBD2
V: TRBV7-3
size: NA

DNA: TGCAGCGTTCGGGGGGGGACAGGGACTGAAGCTTTCTTT
CDR3: CSVRGGTGTEAFF
length: 13
J: TRBJ1-1
D: TRBD1
V: TRBV29-1
size: NA

DNA: TGTGCCAGCAGTTACTCTAGCGGGGATCTAGGGGGTGAGCAGTTCTTC
CDR3: CASSYSSGDLGGEQFF
length: 16
J: TRBJ2-1
D: TRBD2
V: TRBV27
size: once

DNA: TGTGCCAGCAGTCTGACAATTCCCTCCTACGAGCAGTACTTC
CDR3: CASSLTIPSYEQYF
length: 14
J: TRBJ2-7
D: NA
V: TRBV28
size: NA

DNA: TGTGCCAGCTCACCTCCGGGACAGGGGGCCACTGAAGCTTTCTTT
CDR3: CASSPPGQGATEAFF
length: 15
J: TRBJ1-1
D: TRBD1
V: TRBV18
size: NA

DNA: TGTGCCATCAGTGAGTCGGGCCCACCAGATACGCAGTATTTT
CDR3: CAISESGPPDTQYF
length: 14
J: TRBJ2-3
D: NA
V: TRBV10-3
size: NA

DNA: TGTGCCAGCAGCCCAAAGAGAGTGAAATGGAACACTGAAGCTTTCTTT
CDR3: CASSPKRVKWNTEAFF
length: 16
J: TRBJ1-1
D: NA
V: TRBV5-6
size: NA

DNA: TGTGCCATCAGTGAGTCGCTAGCGGGAGGATTCTACGAGCAGTACTTC
CDR3: CAISESLAGGFYEQYF
length: 16
J: TRBJ2-7
D: TRBD2
V: TRBV10-3
size: once

DNA: TGCGCCAGCAGCTTGGCGGGGGGGGGATATAATTCACCCCTCCACTTT
CDR3: CASSLAGGGYNSPLHF
length: 16
J: TRBJ1-6
D: NA
V: TRBV5-1
size: NA

DNA: TGTGCCTGGAGACAGGGCACGCTTGGCTACACCTTC
CDR3: CAWRQGTLGYTF
length: 12
J: TRBJ1-2
D: NA
V: TRBV30
size: few

DNA: TGTGCCAGTAGTATAGAAATCAGGAGGCAGGCCTTCCCGAACACTGAAGCTTTCTTT
CDR3: CASSIEIRRQAFPNTEAFF
length: 19
J: TRBJ1-1
D: NA
V: TRBV19
size: NA

DNA: TGCGCCAGCAGCCAAGTAGGGGCCCCCGAGCAGTACTTC
CDR3: CASSQVGAPEQYF
length: 13
J: TRBJ2-7
D: NA
V: TRBV4-1
size: medium-sized